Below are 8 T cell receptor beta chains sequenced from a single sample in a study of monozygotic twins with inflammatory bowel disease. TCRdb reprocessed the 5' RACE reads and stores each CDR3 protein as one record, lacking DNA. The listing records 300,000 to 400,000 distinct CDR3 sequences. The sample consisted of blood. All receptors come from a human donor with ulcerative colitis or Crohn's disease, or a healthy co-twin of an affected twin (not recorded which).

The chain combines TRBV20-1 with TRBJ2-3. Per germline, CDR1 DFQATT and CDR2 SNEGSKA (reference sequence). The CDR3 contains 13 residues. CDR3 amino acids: CSARVDGTDTQYF.

The CDR3 sequence: CSPGAPNEQYF. The V call is TRBV20-1, the J call TRBJ2-7. Germline loops: CDR1 DFQATT, CDR2 SNEGSKA (reference sequence). This CDR3 has 11 residues.

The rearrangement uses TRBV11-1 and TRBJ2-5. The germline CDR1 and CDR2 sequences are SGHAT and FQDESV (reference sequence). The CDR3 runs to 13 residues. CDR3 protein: CASGRRYQETQYF. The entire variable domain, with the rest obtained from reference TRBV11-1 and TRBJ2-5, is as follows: EAEVAQSPRYKITEKSQAVAFWCDPISGHATLYWYRQILGQGPELLVQFQDESVVDDSQLPKDRFSAERLKGVDSTLKIQPAELGDSAMYLCASGRRYQETQYFGPGTRLLVL.

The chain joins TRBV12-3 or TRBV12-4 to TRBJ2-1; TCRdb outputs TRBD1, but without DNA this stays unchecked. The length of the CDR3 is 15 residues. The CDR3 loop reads CASTTSTPTYNEQFF.

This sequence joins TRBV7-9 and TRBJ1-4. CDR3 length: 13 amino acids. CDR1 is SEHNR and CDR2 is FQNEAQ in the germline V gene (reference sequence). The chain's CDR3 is CASRRGANEKLFF.

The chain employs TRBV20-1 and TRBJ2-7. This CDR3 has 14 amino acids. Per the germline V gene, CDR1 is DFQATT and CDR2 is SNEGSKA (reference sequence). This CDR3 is CSARDRRDSYEQYF.

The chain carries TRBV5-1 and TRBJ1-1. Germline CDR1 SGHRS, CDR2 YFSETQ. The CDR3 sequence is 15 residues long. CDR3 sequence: CASSLVADMNTEAFF.

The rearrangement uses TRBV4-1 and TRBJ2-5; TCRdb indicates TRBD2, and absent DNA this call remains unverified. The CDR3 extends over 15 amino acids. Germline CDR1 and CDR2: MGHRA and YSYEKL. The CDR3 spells CASSQRLAGRETQYF.